A single T cell receptor (beta chain) is shown here with its context. This sample is part of a study of blood T cell repertoires in COVID-19. About the research overall: The United States, Italy and Spain supplied acute and convalescent COVID-19 samples. T cells, B-cell-depleted T cells, or PBMCs supplied cDNA or gDNA.

Under the authors' procedure: The assay estimated nucleated cells by amplifying reference gene primers. The method was immunoSEQ multiplex PCR; TCRdb's version includes in-frame clones alone and lacks a portion of them. V and J calls and clone size are those listed in that table; D and trimming were worked out from the DNA. The sample has 120,000 or so clones, roughly 86% seen once. V shed 5 bases, J shed 8 bases, and the junction held 17 bases outside the gene matches. Germline loops: CDR1 MDHEN, CDR2 SYDVKM. The CDR3 is 17 residues long. The TCR comes from a woman aged 55-70 years with acute or convalescent COVID-19. Sequenced input: peripheral blood. The chain recombines TRBV28 with TRBJ1-2, with 10 bases aligning to TRBD1. CDR3: CASSQTRTGGFRGGYTF. For the CDR3, the DNA is TGTGCCAGCAGTCAGACTCGGACAGGGGGATTTCGGGGAGGCTACACCTTC.